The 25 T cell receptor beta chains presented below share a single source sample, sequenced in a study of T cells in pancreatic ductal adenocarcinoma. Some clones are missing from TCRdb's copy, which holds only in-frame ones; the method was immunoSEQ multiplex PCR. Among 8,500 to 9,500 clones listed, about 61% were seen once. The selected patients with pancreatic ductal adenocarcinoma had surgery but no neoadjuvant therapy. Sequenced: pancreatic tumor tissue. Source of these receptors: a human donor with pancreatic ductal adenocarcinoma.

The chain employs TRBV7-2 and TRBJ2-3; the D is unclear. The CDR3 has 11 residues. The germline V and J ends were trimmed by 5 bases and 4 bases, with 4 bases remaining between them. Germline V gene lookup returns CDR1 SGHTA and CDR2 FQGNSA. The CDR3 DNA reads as TGTGCCAGCAGCCTCGCAGATACGCAGTATTTT. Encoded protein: CASSLADTQYF.

The CDR3 reads CASSLSGGTEQFF. The CDR3 nucleotides are TGTGCCAGCAGCTTATCAGGGGGCACTGAGCAGTTCTTC. The V and J genes are TRBV7-9 and TRBJ2-1, with 8 bases fitting TRBD1. The CDR3 has 13 residues. The germline gives CDR1 SEHNR, CDR2 FQNEAQ (reference sequence). With V trimmed by 2 bases and J by 9 bases, 3 bases remained unmatched.

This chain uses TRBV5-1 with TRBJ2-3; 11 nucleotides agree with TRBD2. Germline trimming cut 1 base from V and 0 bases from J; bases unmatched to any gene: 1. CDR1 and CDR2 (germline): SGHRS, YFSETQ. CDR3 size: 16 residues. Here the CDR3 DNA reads TGCGCCAGCAGCTTGACTAGCGGGGGCAGCACAGATACGCAGTATTTT. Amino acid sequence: CASSLTSGGSTDTQYF.

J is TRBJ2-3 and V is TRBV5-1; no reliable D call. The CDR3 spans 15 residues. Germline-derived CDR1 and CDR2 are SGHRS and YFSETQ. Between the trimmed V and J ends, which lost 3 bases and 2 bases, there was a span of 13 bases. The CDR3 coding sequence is TGCGCCAGCAGCTCGGACGGTTATATCACAGATACGCAGTATTTT. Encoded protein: CASSSDGYITDTQYF.

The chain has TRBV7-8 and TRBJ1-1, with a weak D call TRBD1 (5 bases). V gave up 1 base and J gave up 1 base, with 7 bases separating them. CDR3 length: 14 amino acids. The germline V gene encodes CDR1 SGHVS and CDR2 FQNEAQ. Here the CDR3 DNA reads TGTGCCAGCAGCTTAGTAACAGGGAACACTGAAGCTTTCTTT. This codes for CASSLVTGNTEAFF.

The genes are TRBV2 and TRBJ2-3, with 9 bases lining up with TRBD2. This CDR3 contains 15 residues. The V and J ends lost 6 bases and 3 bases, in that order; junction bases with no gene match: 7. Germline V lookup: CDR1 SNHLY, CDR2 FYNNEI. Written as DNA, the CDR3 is TGTGCCAGCAGGAAAGGGACTAGCAAAACAGATACGCAGTATTTT. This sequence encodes CASRKGTSKTDTQYF.

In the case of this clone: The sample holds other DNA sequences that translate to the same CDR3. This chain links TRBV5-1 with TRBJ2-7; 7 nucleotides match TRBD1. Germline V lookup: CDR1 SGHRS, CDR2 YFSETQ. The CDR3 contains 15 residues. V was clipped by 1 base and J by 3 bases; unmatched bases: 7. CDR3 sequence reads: CASSLTAGGGYEQYF. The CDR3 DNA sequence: TGCGCCAGCAGCTTGACGGCAGGGGGTGGCTACGAGCAGTACTTC. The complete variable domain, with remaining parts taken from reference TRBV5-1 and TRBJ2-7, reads KAGVTQTPRYLIKTRGQQVTLSCSPISGHRSVSWYQQTPGQGLQFLFEYFSETQRNKGNFPGRFSGRQFSNSRSEMNVSTLELGDSALYLCASSLTAGGGYEQYFGPGTRLTVT.

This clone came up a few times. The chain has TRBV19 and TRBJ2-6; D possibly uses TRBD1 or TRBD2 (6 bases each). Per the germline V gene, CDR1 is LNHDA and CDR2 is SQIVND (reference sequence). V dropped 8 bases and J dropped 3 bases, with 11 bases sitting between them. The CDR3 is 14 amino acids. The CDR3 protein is CASSGGHGANVLTF. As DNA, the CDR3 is TGTGCCAGTTCCGGGGGCCATGGGGCCAACGTCCTGACTTTC.

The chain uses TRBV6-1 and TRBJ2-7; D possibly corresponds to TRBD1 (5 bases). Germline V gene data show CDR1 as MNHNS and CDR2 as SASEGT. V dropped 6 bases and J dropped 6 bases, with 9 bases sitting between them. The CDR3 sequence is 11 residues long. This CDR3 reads CASRGPSEQYF. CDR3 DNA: TGTGCCAGCAGGGGGCCTAGCGAGCAGTACTTC.

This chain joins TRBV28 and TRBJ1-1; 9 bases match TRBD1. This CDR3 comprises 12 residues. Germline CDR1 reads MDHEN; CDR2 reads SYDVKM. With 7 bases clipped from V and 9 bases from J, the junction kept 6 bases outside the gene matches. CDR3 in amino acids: CASIQQGAKAFF. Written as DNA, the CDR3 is TGTGCCAGCATCCAACAGGGGGCGAAAGCTTTCTTT.

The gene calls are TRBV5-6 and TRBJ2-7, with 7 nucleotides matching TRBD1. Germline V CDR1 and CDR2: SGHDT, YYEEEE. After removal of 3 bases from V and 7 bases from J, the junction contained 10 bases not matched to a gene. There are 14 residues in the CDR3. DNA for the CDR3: TGTGCCAGCAGCTCGACAGGGAATTTTGGTGAGCAGTACTTC. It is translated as CASSSTGNFGEQYF. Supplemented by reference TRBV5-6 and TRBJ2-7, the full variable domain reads DAGVTQSPTHLIKTRGQQVTLRCSPKSGHDTVSWYQQALGQGPQFIFQYYEEEERQRGNFPDRFSGHQFPNYSSELNVNALLLGDSALYLCASSSTGNFGEQYFGPGTRLTVT.

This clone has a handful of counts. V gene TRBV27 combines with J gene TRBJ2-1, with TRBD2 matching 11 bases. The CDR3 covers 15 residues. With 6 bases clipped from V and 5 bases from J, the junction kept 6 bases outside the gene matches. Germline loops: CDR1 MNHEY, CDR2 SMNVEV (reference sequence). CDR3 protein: CASRVAGGTNNEQFF. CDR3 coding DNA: TGTGCCAGCAGGGTAGCGGGGGGGACAAACAATGAGCAGTTCTTC.

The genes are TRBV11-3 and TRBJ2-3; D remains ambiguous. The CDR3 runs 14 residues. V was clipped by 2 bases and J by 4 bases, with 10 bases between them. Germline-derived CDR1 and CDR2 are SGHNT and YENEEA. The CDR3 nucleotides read TGTGCCAGCAGCTTAACTACCCGGCCAGATACGCAGTATTTT. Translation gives CASSLTTRPDTQYF.

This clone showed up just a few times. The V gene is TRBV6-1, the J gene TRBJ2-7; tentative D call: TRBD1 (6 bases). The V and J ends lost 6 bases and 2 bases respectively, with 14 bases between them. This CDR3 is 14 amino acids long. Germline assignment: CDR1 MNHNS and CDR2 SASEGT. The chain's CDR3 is CASRRDILAYEQYF. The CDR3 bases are TGTGCCAGCAGACGGGACATTTTGGCCTACGAGCAGTACTTC.

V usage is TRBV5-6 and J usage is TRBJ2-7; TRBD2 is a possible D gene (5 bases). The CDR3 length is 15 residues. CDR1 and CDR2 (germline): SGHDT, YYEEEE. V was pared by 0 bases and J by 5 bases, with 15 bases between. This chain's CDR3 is CASSLGGLGPNEQYF. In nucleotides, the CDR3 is TGTGCCAGCAGCTTGGGCGGGCTTGGTCCAAACGAGCAGTACTTC.

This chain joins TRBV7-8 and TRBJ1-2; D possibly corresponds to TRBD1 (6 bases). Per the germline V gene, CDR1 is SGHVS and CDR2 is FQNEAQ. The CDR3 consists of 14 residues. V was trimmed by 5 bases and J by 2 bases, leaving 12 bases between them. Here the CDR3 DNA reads TGTGCCAGCAGCACTCCGACAGGAAACTATGGCTACACCTTC. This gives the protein CASSTPTGNYGYTF.

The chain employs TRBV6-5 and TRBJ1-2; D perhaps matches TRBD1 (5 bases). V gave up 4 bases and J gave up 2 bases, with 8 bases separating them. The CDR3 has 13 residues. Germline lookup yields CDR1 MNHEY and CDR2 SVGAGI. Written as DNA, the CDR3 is TGTGCCAGCAGTTTAAACAGGAACTATGGCTACACCTTC. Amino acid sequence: CASSLNRNYGYTF.

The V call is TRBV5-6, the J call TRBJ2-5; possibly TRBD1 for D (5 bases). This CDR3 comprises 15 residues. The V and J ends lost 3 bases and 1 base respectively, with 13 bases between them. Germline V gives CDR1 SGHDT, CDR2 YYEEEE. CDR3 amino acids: CASSWIGARQETQYF. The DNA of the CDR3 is TGTGCCAGCAGCTGGATAGGGGCTCGCCAAGAGACCCAGTACTTC.

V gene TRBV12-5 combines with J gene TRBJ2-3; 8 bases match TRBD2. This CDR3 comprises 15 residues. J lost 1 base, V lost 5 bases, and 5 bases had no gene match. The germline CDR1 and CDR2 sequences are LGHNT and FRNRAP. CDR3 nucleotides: TGTGCTAGTGGTGAGGGTAGCGGGGGCACAGATACGCAGTATTTT. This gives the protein CASGEGSGGTDTQYF.

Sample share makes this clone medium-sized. CDR3 loop: CASSPFGRTPYEQYF. CDR3 coding DNA: TGTGCCAGCAGTCCCTTCGGACGGACCCCCTACGAGCAGTACTTC. The chain joins TRBV6-5 to TRBJ2-7; D remains ambiguous. The CDR3 loop spans 15 amino acids. The germline V and J ends were trimmed by 5 bases and 2 bases, with 16 bases remaining between them. CDR1 and CDR2 (germline): MNHEY, SVGAGI.

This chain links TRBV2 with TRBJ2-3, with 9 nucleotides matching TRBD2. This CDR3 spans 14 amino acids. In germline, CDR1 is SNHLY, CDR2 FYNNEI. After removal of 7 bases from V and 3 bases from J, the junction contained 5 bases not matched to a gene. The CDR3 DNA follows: TGTGCCAGCAAGGAGCGGGAGGCAACAGATACGCAGTATTTT. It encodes CASKEREATDTQYF.

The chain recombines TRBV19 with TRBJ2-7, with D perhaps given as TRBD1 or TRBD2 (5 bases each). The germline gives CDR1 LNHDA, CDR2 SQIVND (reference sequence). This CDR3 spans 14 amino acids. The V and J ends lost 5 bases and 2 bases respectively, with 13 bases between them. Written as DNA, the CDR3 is TGTGCCAGTAGTTCAAGGGACGGACCCTACGAGCAGTACTTC. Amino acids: CASSSRDGPYEQYF.

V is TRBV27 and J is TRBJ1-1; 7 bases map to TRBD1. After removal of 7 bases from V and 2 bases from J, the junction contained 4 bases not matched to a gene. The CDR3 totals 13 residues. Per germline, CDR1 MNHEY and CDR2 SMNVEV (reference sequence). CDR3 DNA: TGTGCCAGCAAGAGACAGGGAAACACTGAAGCTTTCTTT. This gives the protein CASKRQGNTEAFF.

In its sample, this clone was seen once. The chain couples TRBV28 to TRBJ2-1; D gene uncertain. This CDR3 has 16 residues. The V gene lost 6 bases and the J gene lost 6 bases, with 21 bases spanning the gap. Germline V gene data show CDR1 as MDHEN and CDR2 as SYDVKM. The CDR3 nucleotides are TGTGCCAGCAGGACGGCAGCCTCTCACTCCCGCAATGAGCAGTTCTTC. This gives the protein CASRTAASHSRNEQFF.

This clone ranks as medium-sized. The chain's CDR3 is CASLSGSSYNEQFF. The CDR3 DNA reads TGTGCCAGCTTGAGCGGGAGCTCCTACAATGAGCAGTTCTTC. The chain couples TRBV2 to TRBJ2-1; 8 bases agree with TRBD2. The J segment lost 0 bases and the V segment lost 8 bases, leaving 3 bases of the junction unmatched. The CDR3 has 14 amino acids. The germline V gene encodes CDR1 SNHLY and CDR2 FYNNEI.